One sample yielded the 32 T cell receptor beta chains listed below, sequenced in a study of shared T cell receptors in the human thymus. The assay was immunoSEQ multiplex PCR, and TCRdb's table has in-frame clones only and misses some. The table has hundreds of thousands of clones, approximately 87% seen once; the top ten hold roughly 0.0086%. The sample was also linked to a second study, of human thymus T cells.

Sequences were obtained from thymocytes. These receptors came from a boy younger than two with a congenital heart defect.

This sequence joins TRBV7-9 and TRBJ1-4; 7 bases line up with TRBD1. CDR3 length: 13 amino acids. J lost 14 bases, V lost 0 bases, and 6 bases had no gene match. CDR1 is SEHNR, CDR2 FQNEAQ, per germline (reference sequence). The CDR3 loop is CASSLAPRGHLFF. For the CDR3, the DNA is TGTGCCAGCAGCTTAGCCCCGAGGGGGCATCTGTTTTTT.

The chain joins TRBV12-5 to TRBJ1-2; no firm D call. This CDR3 contains 18 residues. V was trimmed by 4 bases and J by 1 base, leaving 22 bases between them. Per germline, CDR1 LGHNT and CDR2 FRNRAP. The CDR3 reads CASGSLTNTEPLNYGYTF. For the CDR3, the DNA is TGTGCTAGTGGTTCTCTCACAAACACAGAACCCCTTAACTATGGCTACACCTTC.

The genes are TRBV28 and TRBJ2-3; possible D gene TRBD2, 5 bases. This CDR3 has 14 residues. V was clipped by 5 bases and J by 4 bases, with 13 bases between them. The V gene's germline CDR1 is MDHEN and CDR2 SYDVKM. CDR3 DNA: TGTGCCAGCAGTCCTTTTGCGCGGGCAGATACGCAGTATTTT. Protein sequence: CASSPFARADTQYF.

The genes are TRBV6-1 and TRBJ1-6; a weak D match, TRBD1 (5 bases). CDR3 length: 16 residues. Germline-derived CDR1 and CDR2 are MNHNS and SASEGT. V was trimmed by 6 bases and J by 6 bases, leaving 18 bases between them. As DNA, the CDR3 is TGTGCCAGCAGGGAAAGCGAAACAGGCCTTAATTCACCCCTCCACTTT. Amino acids: CASRESETGLNSPLHF.

The chain links TRBV7-2 to TRBJ2-7, with 9 positions matching TRBD1. Germline lookup yields CDR1 SGHTA and CDR2 FQGNSA. Trimming removed 7 bases from V and 5 bases from J; junction bases left unmatched: 6. The CDR3 sequence is 13 residues long. The CDR3 coding sequence is TGTGCCAGCAACAGGACAGGGGTGGACGAGCAGTACTTC. Residues: CASNRTGVDEQYF.

Remarks on this clone: The same CDR3 also results from other DNA sequences found in this sample. V and J are TRBV5-4 and TRBJ1-3; 7 bases line up with TRBD1. V shed 0 bases, J shed 0 bases, and the junction held 3 bases outside the gene matches. Looked up from germline, CDR1 is SGHNT and CDR2 is YYREEE (reference sequence). The length of the CDR3 is 16 residues. The DNA of the CDR3 is TGTGCCAGCAGCTTGGGGACAGGCCGCTCTGGAAACACCATATATTTT. Translated: CASSLGTGRSGNTIYF.

The J gene is TRBJ2-1, the V gene TRBV10-3, with 9 bases matching TRBD2. V shed 4 bases and J 8 bases; nucleotides not matched to a gene: 15. CDR3 length equals 17 residues. The germline CDR1 and CDR2 sequences are ENHRY and SYGVKD. The CDR3, as DNA: TGTGCCATCAGTGGAGGCGGACTAGCGAAAACATCGTATGAGCAGTTCTTC. It codes for CAISGGGLAKTSYEQFF.

This clone was observed a handful of times. V usage is TRBV7-9 and J usage is TRBJ1-1; D perhaps matches TRBD1 (5 bases). CDR1 SEHNR and CDR2 FQNEAQ come from the germline V gene (reference sequence). The CDR3 covers 17 residues. The ends were cut back, 1 base at V and 3 bases at J, with 18 bases in the middle. The chain's CDR3 is CASSLVGDSPRDTEAFF. In DNA form, the CDR3 reads TGTGCCAGCAGCTTAGTCGGTGACAGCCCACGGGACACTGAAGCTTTCTTT.

The genes are TRBV6-5 and TRBJ2-5; TRBD2 might be the D (5 bases). The CDR3 is 16 amino acids. Germline V gene data show CDR1 as MNHEY and CDR2 as SVGAGI. Trimming removed 1 base at V and 1 base at J, with 13 bases between. This chain's CDR3 is CASSYCFGDLQETQYF. CDR3 DNA sequence: TGTGCCAGCAGTTACTGCTTCGGGGATCTCCAAGAGACCCAGTACTTC.

This chain joins TRBV7-9 and TRBJ2-1; 10 bases match TRBD1. Germline V gives CDR1 SEHNR, CDR2 FQNEAQ (reference sequence). The CDR3 contains 15 residues. Unmatched junction bases numbered 5, after V lost 2 bases and J lost 7 bases. The CDR3 sequence is CASSLLGTGANEQFF. The CDR3 DNA is TGTGCCAGCAGCTTATTGGGGACAGGGGCAAATGAGCAGTTCTTC.

This chain uses TRBV5-6 with TRBJ2-7; maybe TRBD2 (6 bases). Deletions cut 2 bases from V and 2 bases from J, with 14 bases between. The CDR3 contains 15 residues. Looked up from germline, CDR1 is SGHDT and CDR2 is YYEEEE. The CDR3 DNA follows: TGTGCCAGCAGCTTTAGCGGTAGCTTCGCCTACGAGCAGTACTTC. It yields the protein CASSFSGSFAYEQYF.

CDR3 nucleotides: TGTGCCTGGAACCGTTCGGGGGGGGCCCTAGCGGGAGGGCCGTACTACGAGCAGTACTTC. Encoded protein: CAWNRSGGALAGGPYYEQYF. This chain connects TRBV30 to TRBJ2-7; 12 bases map to TRBD2. The CDR3 is made up of 20 amino acids. Trimming cost V 4 bases and J 3 bases; bases outside gene matches: 22. The germline V gene encodes CDR1 GTSNPN and CDR2 SVGIG (reference sequence).

This rearrangement joins TRBV5-4 to TRBJ2-3, with 8 bases identical to TRBD2. Germline V CDR1 and CDR2: SGHNT, YYREEE (reference sequence). The trim removed 4 bases at V and 1 base at J, leaving 5 bases unmatched. This CDR3 is built from 15 residues. The CDR3 region has the DNA TGTGCCAGCAGCCGCGGGGGGATACGCACAGATACGCAGTATTTT. Protein product: CASSRGGIRTDTQYF.

The chain is built from TRBV29-1 and TRBJ2-7; 7 bases agree with TRBD1. Germline loops: CDR1 SQVTM, CDR2 ANQGSEA. V shed 5 bases and J 1 base; nucleotides not matched to a gene: 5. The CDR3 has 13 amino acids. Here the CDR3 reads CSVQQGKSYEQYF. CDR3 in DNA: TGCAGCGTTCAACAGGGGAAATCCTACGAGCAGTACTTC.

The chain is built from TRBV14 and TRBJ1-1; D uncertain. Germline V lookup: CDR1 SGHDN, CDR2 FVKESK. This CDR3 region has 15 residues. The V and J ends lost 4 bases and 3 bases respectively, with 15 bases between them. The CDR3 here is CASSPSGGVDTEAFF. The CDR3 nucleotides read TGTGCCAGCAGCCCCTCGGGCGGGGTTGACACTGAAGCTTTCTTT.

This clone was seen once. The chain has TRBV28 and TRBJ1-5; D is ambiguous. This CDR3 has 13 residues. CDR1 is MDHEN, CDR2 SYDVKM, per germline. V gave up 4 bases and J gave up 5 bases, with 9 bases separating them. This CDR3 is CASSSRRDQPQHF. The DNA for the CDR3 is TGTGCCAGCAGTTCGAGACGGGATCAGCCCCAGCATTTT.

This chain uses TRBV15 with TRBJ2-3, with D possibly matching TRBD2 (6 bases). CDR3 size: 15 residues. The germline V gene encodes CDR1 LNHNV and CDR2 YYDKDF (reference sequence). With 0 bases removed from V and 6 bases from J, the gap between germline ends came to 13 bases. The CDR3 nucleotides are TGTGCCACCAGCAGAGATCCGGGGGAGAACGATACGCAGTATTTT. Translation: CATSRDPGENDTQYF.

The chain couples TRBV27 to TRBJ1-6, with a weak D call TRBD1 (5 bases). V lost 6 bases, J lost 7 bases, and 19 bases lay in between. There are 16 residues in the CDR3. Germline CDR1 reads MNHEY; CDR2 reads SMNVEV (reference sequence). The CDR3: CASSSLRAGGNSPLHF. CDR3 nucleotides: TGTGCCAGCAGCTCCCTCCGCGCGGGGGGGAATTCACCCCTCCACTTT.

V usage is TRBV11-2 and J usage is TRBJ2-1, with 9 positions matching TRBD2. CDR3 size: 14 residues. V trimming: 5 bases; J trimming: 8 bases; junction bases outside the gene matches: 7. Germline CDR1 reads SGHAT; CDR2 reads FQNNGV. Here the CDR3 DNA reads TGTGCCAGCAGCCACAGGGCGGGGGGGGATGAGCAGTTCTTC. It specifies CASSHRAGGDEQFF.

The chain couples TRBV6-5 to TRBJ2-5; 13 bases line up with TRBD2. The CDR3 has 16 residues. Germline V lookup: CDR1 MNHEY, CDR2 SVGAGI. V lost 2 bases, J lost 5 bases, and 5 bases stayed unmatched. The CDR3 DNA sequence: TGTGCCAGCAGTTACCGGACTAGCGGGAGAGGGGAGACCCAGTACTTC. Protein sequence: CASSYRTSGRGETQYF.

This sequence joins TRBV25-1 and TRBJ1-2, with 7 bases that match TRBD1. This CDR3 is built from 11 residues. Per the germline V gene, CDR1 is MGHDK and CDR2 is SYGVNS. The trim removed 10 bases at V and 7 bases at J, leaving 6 bases unmatched. CDR3: CATTGESGYTF. The CDR3 DNA is TGTGCCACTACAGGGGAAAGTGGCTACACCTTC.

V and J are TRBV6-5 and TRBJ2-3; TRBD2 agrees at 10 bases. Looked up from germline, CDR1 is MNHEY and CDR2 is SVGAGI. The V segment lost 6 bases and the J segment 1 base; nucleotides outside the gene matches: 1. There are 14 residues in the CDR3. The CDR3 DNA reads as TGTGCCAGCAGCGGGACTAGCGGCACAGATACGCAGTATTTT. Its protein product is CASSGTSGTDTQYF.

The rearrangement joins TRBV5-4 to TRBJ1-3; 7 bases align to TRBD1. The germline gives CDR1 SGHNT, CDR2 YYREEE (reference sequence). The CDR3 is 17 residues long. Trimming took 4 bases from V and 0 from J; bases not matched to a gene: 10. The CDR3 loop is CASSLRRQGNSGNTIYF. CDR3 bases: TGTGCCAGCAGCCTACGACGACAGGGAAACTCTGGAAACACCATATATTTT.

This chain connects TRBV9 to TRBJ2-1; TRBD2 matches at 11 bases. Looked up from germline, CDR1 is SGDLS and CDR2 is YYNGEE. The CDR3 sequence is 20 residues long. Unmatched junction bases numbered 11, after V lost 0 bases and J lost 0 bases. CDR3 in DNA: TGTGCCAGCAGCGTAGCTGGGATTACGACTAGCGGGAACTCCTACAATGAGCAGTTCTTC. Amino acid sequence: CASSVAGITTSGNSYNEQFF. The full variable domain, completed using reference TRBV9 and TRBJ2-1, is DSGVTQTPKHLITATGQRVTLRCSPRSGDLSVYWYQQSLDQGLQFLIQYYNGEERAKGNILERFSAQQFPDLHSELNLSSLELGDSALYFCASSVAGITTSGNSYNEQFFGPGTRLTVL.

This clone was detected only a few times. This sequence joins TRBV5-1 and TRBJ1-3, with 11 bases aligning to TRBD1. Per the germline V gene, CDR1 is SGHRS and CDR2 is YFSETQ. After removal of 4 bases from V and 0 bases from J, the junction contained 6 bases not matched to a gene. This CDR3 is 17 amino acids long. The CDR3 here is CASSHGQGAFSGNTIYF. CDR3 bases: TGCGCCAGCAGCCACGGACAGGGGGCTTTCTCTGGAAACACCATATATTTT.

The sample holds one count of this clone. The chain joins TRBV5-6 to TRBJ1-3; TRBD1 matches 8 bases. Looked up from germline, CDR1 is SGHDT and CDR2 is YYEEEE. This CDR3 contains 18 residues. J gave up 5 bases and V 4 bases, and 17 bases lay outside the gene matches. CDR3 sequence: CASSLGTGQHFRRNTIYF. The CDR3 nucleotides read TGTGCCAGCAGCCTGGGGACAGGCCAGCACTTTAGGAGAAACACCATATATTTT.

This rearrangement joins TRBV7-9 to TRBJ2-5; 12 bases are a match to TRBD2. After removal of 6 bases from V and 5 bases from J, the junction contained 10 bases not matched to a gene. Germline V gene sequence: CDR1 SEHNR, CDR2 FQNEAQ (reference sequence). The CDR3 totals 16 residues. CDR3 in amino acids: CASRARLAGVSETQYF. The DNA of the CDR3 is TGTGCCAGCAGAGCACGACTAGCGGGAGTATCGGAGACCCAGTACTTC.

The chain couples TRBV7-2 to TRBJ2-3, with 12 bases identical to TRBD1. In germline, CDR1 is SGHTA, CDR2 FQGNSA. V dropped 4 bases and J dropped 3; count of bases not matched to a gene: 2. The CDR3 is 15 amino acids. The CDR3 nucleotides read TGTGCCAGCAGCTGGGGACAGGGGGCAACAGATACGCAGTATTTT. This translates into CASSWGQGATDTQYF.

The V and J genes are TRBV11-2 and TRBJ2-1; 11 bases map to TRBD2. The V gene end was trimmed by 3 bases and the J gene end by 9 bases; junction bases not matched to a gene: 10. There are 16 residues in the CDR3. Looked up from germline, CDR1 is SGHAT and CDR2 is FQNNGV. The CDR3, as DNA: TGTGCCAGCAGCTTCTTCCCTAGCGGGGGGTGGAGTGAGCAGTTCTTC. Encoded protein: CASSFFPSGGWSEQFF.

J is TRBJ2-1 and V is TRBV7-2; tentative D call: TRBD2 (5 bases). Germline V lookup: CDR1 SGHTA, CDR2 FQGNSA. Trimming removed 2 bases from V and 6 bases from J, with 11 bases in between. This CDR3 has 14 amino acids. Here the CDR3 reads CASSLSPGSNEQFF. The CDR3 DNA reads TGTGCCAGCAGCTTATCCCCGGGGTCCAATGAGCAGTTCTTC.

V usage is TRBV25-1 and J usage is TRBJ2-7, with 7 bases fitting TRBD2. The V gene end was trimmed by 0 bases and the J gene end by 5 bases; junction bases not matched to a gene: 7. The CDR3 length is 15 residues. Germline V gene data show CDR1 as MGHDK and CDR2 as SYGVNS. Here the CDR3 DNA reads TGTGCCAGCAGTGAATATTGGGGGGGAAGGGACGAGCAGTACTTC. This translates into CASSEYWGGRDEQYF.

The chain combines TRBV28 with TRBJ1-5; maybe TRBD1 (6 bases). The CDR3 is 15 amino acids. The germline gives CDR1 MDHEN, CDR2 SYDVKM. Between the trimmed V and J ends, which lost 5 bases and 0 bases, there was a span of 11 bases. In nucleotides, the CDR3 is TGTGCCAGCAGTGACGACAGGCTTAGCAATCAGCCCCAGCATTTT. Amino acids: CASSDDRLSNQPQHF.